This TCR beta chain was retrieved from a study of shared clonotypes between healthy human individuals. Study-level information: Per donor, three plates held CD4 naive cells, three held CD4 memory, two held CD8 naive and one held CD8 memory.

In the original analysis: ImmunoSEQ supplied junction-only sequences lacking quality scores, so filtering was different. Libraries were prepared by immunoSEQ multiplex PCR; TCRdb keeps only in-frame clonotypes and omits some of them. The V and J calls and clone size are taken from that table; D and trimming were inferred from the DNA. The profile covers approximately 2.1 million clones, with approximately 95% appearing a single time and about 0.39% taken by the ten largest. Of note for this clone: Its specificity is not known.

Findings and limits, study-wide: An anticipated effect of sequencing depth on clonotype sharing among donors was recognized. It was the non-shared clonotypes that had lower generation probabilities than clonotypes shared by all four donors.

The CDR3 has 16 amino acids. CDR1 and CDR2 (germline): SGHTA, FQGNSA. V was shortened by 2 bases and J by 0 bases, with 11 bases between the two germline ends. This rearrangement joins TRBV7-2 to TRBJ2-1, with D possibly matching TRBD2 (6 bases). Sequencing was performed on naive CD4+ T cells from PBMCs. Subset of the sample: CD45RA+ positively selected. The receptor's source is a man between 18 and 35 years old in good health. Some clones in this sample may be carry-over from other donors' samples. CDR3 sequence reads: CASSLFAGSSYNEQFF. CDR3 nucleotides: TGTGCCAGCAGCTTATTTGCCGGGAGCTCCTACAATGAGCAGTTCTTC.